These 20 T cell receptor beta chains came from one sample sequenced in a study of T cells in narcolepsy. Sequencing was performed with immunoSEQ multiplex PCR; in TCRdb, only in-frame clones are kept and a portion is missing. The sample carries some 30,000 clones, 70% to 90% recorded once. What was sequenced was memory (CD45RA-) CD4+ T cells from blood. The receptors come from a human donor in good health.

The chain combines TRBV5-1 with TRBJ2-7; maybe TRBD1 (6 bases). Trimming cost V 0 bases and J 5 bases, with 12 bases left between them. The CDR3 loop spans 14 amino acids. Looked up from germline, CDR1 is SGHRS and CDR2 is YFSETQ. The CDR3 coding sequence is TGCGCCAGCAGCTTGGCCATAGGGGGTAACGAGCAGTACTTC. Its translation: CASSLAIGGNEQYF.

The chain recombines TRBV30 with TRBJ1-5; D is undetermined. This CDR3 comprises 14 residues. The V end was cut by 3 bases, the J end by 3 bases, with 12 bases between. The germline gives CDR1 GTSNPN, CDR2 SVGIG (reference sequence). CDR3 in amino acids: CAWSGGQVNQPQHF. Here the CDR3 DNA reads TGTGCCTGGAGCGGCGGGCAAGTCAATCAGCCCCAGCATTTT.

V is TRBV2 and J is TRBJ1-2, with D unresolved. V was pared by 3 bases and J by 2 bases, with 7 bases between. The CDR3 has 13 residues. From germline, CDR1 is SNHLY and CDR2 FYNNEI. CDR3 amino acids: CASSDGVNYGYTF. CDR3 coding DNA: TGTGCCAGCAGTGACGGGGTAAACTATGGCTACACCTTC.

The gene calls are TRBV10-3 and TRBJ2-3, with D unclear. Germline CDR1 is ENHRY and CDR2 is SYGVKD. V was cut by 4 bases and J by 0 bases, with 8 bases left in between. The CDR3 consists of 14 residues. In nucleotides, the CDR3 is TGTGCCATCAGTGGTCCTACTAGCACAGATACGCAGTATTTT. Translation: CAISGPTSTDTQYF.

A few counts support this clone. The chain employs TRBV5-6 and TRBJ1-2; possible D gene TRBD1, 6 bases. CDR1 and CDR2 from the germline V gene are SGHDT and YYEEEE. The CDR3 spans 15 residues. Trimming removed 2 bases from V and 4 bases from J, with 15 bases in between. The CDR3 DNA is TGTGCCAGCAGCTTTAGGACAGCTGCTCCCTATGGCTACACCTTC. Translation: CASSFRTAAPYGYTF.

V and J are TRBV6-6 and TRBJ1-5; D might be TRBD1 (5 bases). The germline V gene has CDR1 MNHNY and CDR2 SVGAGI (reference sequence). The CDR3 length is 15 residues. V was shortened by 3 bases and J by 7 bases, with 16 bases between the two germline ends. The CDR3 is CASSYTRDEKQPQHF. The CDR3 region has the DNA TGTGCCAGCAGTTATACCAGGGACGAGAAGCAGCCCCAGCATTTT.

A remark on this clone: An end of the junction does not agree with germline; a read error may underlie this. V usage is TRBV6-1 and J usage is TRBJ1-2; TRBD1 matches at 9 bases. Germline assignment: CDR1 MNHNS and CDR2 SASEGT. The CDR3 is made up of 13 amino acids. This CDR3 reads CTSGTNRGHGYTF. The DNA of the CDR3 is TGTACCAGCGGAACGAACAGGGGGCATGGCTACACCTTC.

The J gene is TRBJ1-1, the V gene TRBV7-6; D gene unclear. CDR1 is SGHVS, CDR2 FNYEAQ, per germline. The CDR3 covers 17 residues. V was pared by 5 bases and J by 1 base, with 20 bases between. As DNA, the CDR3 is TGTGCCAGCAGCGCGCAAATCCAGCACGGAGGGAACACTGAAGCTTTCTTT. Encoded protein: CASSAQIQHGGNTEAFF.

The V and J genes are TRBV5-1 and TRBJ1-2; unclear D gene. The V end was cut by 2 bases, the J end by 7 bases, with 12 bases between. The CDR3 is 13 residues long. Germline assignment: CDR1 SGHRS and CDR2 YFSETQ. The CDR3 region has the DNA TGCGCCAGCAGCTTCCCCGGGTCCGGTGGCTACACCTTC. As protein: CASSFPGSGGYTF.

The chain links TRBV14 to TRBJ1-5; 7 nucleotides line up with TRBD1. Germline V CDR1 and CDR2: SGHDN, FVKESK. Germline trimming cut 5 bases from V and 5 bases from J; bases unmatched to any gene: 9. The CDR3 totals 15 residues. Written as DNA, the CDR3 is TGTGCCAGCAGCTGTCCACAGGGGTCCCATCAGCCCCAGCATTTT. Encoded protein: CASSCPQGSHQPQHF.

The rearrangement uses TRBV6-1 and TRBJ1-5; maybe TRBD1 (5 bases). Trimming took 0 bases from V and 1 from J, leaving 16 bases between them. This CDR3 comprises 18 residues. The germline V gene encodes CDR1 MNHNS and CDR2 SASEGT. CDR3 protein: CASSEAILRVQSNQPQHF. The CDR3 DNA follows: TGTGCCAGCAGTGAAGCGATTCTCAGGGTCCAAAGCAATCAGCCCCAGCATTTT.

The chain links TRBV20-1 to TRBJ1-2; possible D gene TRBD1, 6 bases. The V end lost 6 bases, the J end lost 6 bases, and 11 bases lay between the germline ends. This CDR3 region has 11 residues. Germline CDR1 and CDR2: DFQATT and SNEGSKA (reference sequence). In nucleotides, the CDR3 is TGCAGTGCAAGGGGGGGGCATGGCTACACCTTC. This codes for CSARGGHGYTF.

This clone was seen just once. The chain employs TRBV9 and TRBJ2-1; D remains unclear. The CDR3 has 15 amino acids. V was shortened by 6 bases and J by 0 bases, with 13 bases between the two germline ends. The germline V gene has CDR1 SGDLS and CDR2 YYNGEE. In DNA, the CDR3 is TGTGCCAGCAACCGCCAGGCGAACTCCTACAATGAGCAGTTCTTC. It codes for CASNRQANSYNEQFF.

This chain connects TRBV6-1 to TRBJ1-6, with D possibly matching TRBD1 (6 bases). The germline V gene encodes CDR1 MNHNS and CDR2 SASEGT. V lost 6 bases to trimming and J lost 11 bases, with 20 bases between them. This CDR3 is built from 15 residues. The CDR3 DNA follows: TGTGCCAGCAGGGCACAGGGTGGCTGGGAACCACCCCTCCACTTT. Protein sequence: CASRAQGGWEPPLHF.

The rearrangement uses TRBV7-2 and TRBJ2-5, with D tentatively TRBD2 (6 bases). Germline CDR1 reads SGHTA; CDR2 reads FQGNSA. The V gene lost 4 bases and the J gene lost 4 bases, with 13 bases spanning the gap. This CDR3 region has 14 residues. CDR3 in DNA: TGTGCCAGCAGCTCCGAAGCGGGTGGAGAGACCCAGTACTTC. Its translation is CASSSEAGGETQYF. The variable domain in full, with the rest retrieved from reference TRBV7-2 and TRBJ2-5, is GAGVSQSPSNKVTEKGKDVELRCDPISGHTALYWYRQSLGQGLEFLIYFQGNSAPDKSGLPSDRFSAERTGGSVSTLTIQRTQQEDSAVYLCASSSEAGGETQYFGPGTRLLVL.

The chain is built from TRBV18 and TRBJ2-5; D gene unclear. The V and J ends lost 1 base and 4 bases respectively, with 7 bases between them. This CDR3 comprises 13 residues. Germline V gene data show CDR1 as KGHSH and CDR2 as LQKENI. CDR3 loop: CASSPLKAETQYF. CDR3 nucleotide sequence: TGTGCCAGCTCACCACTGAAGGCAGAGACCCAGTACTTC.

This sequence joins TRBV7-2 and TRBJ2-7; TRBD1 matches at 11 bases. V was pared by 3 bases and J by 8 bases, with 6 bases of the junction left unmatched. CDR3 size: 14 residues. Germline V lookup: CDR1 SGHTA, CDR2 FQGNSA. The CDR3 loop is CASSFLDRGPKQYF. The DNA of the CDR3 is TGTGCCAGCAGCTTTCTGGACAGGGGGCCTAAGCAGTACTTC.

The gene calls are TRBV30 and TRBJ1-5, with TRBD1 as a possible D gene (5 bases). Germline CDR1 GTSNPN, CDR2 SVGIG (reference sequence). The CDR3 is made up of 14 amino acids. V lost 1 base to trimming and J lost 8 bases, with 15 bases between them. The CDR3 reads CAWSGGPGSEPQHF. The CDR3 DNA is TGTGCCTGGAGTGGGGGACCGGGAAGTGAGCCCCAGCATTTT.

The rearrangement uses TRBV5-4 and TRBJ2-3; D perhaps matches TRBD2 (6 bases). The V and J ends lost 4 bases and 4 bases respectively, with 10 bases between them. The length of the CDR3 is 13 residues. Germline values: CDR1 SGHNT, CDR2 YYREEE (reference sequence). The CDR3 reads CASSPPGADTQYF. The CDR3 DNA reads TGTGCCAGCAGCCCACCGGGGGCAGATACGCAGTATTTT.

This chain links TRBV28 with TRBJ2-5, with TRBD2 matching 9 bases. Trimming at V came to 6 bases and at J to 5 bases, leaving 10 bases not matched to a gene. Germline V CDR1 and CDR2: MDHEN, SYDVKM. The CDR3 sequence is 15 residues long. This CDR3 reads CASSQPSSGVETQYF. As DNA, the CDR3 is TGTGCCAGCAGCCAACCCTCTAGCGGGGTTGAGACCCAGTACTTC.